This T cell receptor (beta chain) was captured by sequencing in a study of cytomegalovirus exposure and HLA in healthy donors (dated by TCRdb to the late 2010s). Background on the whole study: According to an earlier analysis of several hundred of the donors, roughly 180 million T cells yielded 117 million unique TCR beta sequences and more than 250 Gb of sequence data. The study used immunosequencing to profile the T cell repertoires of about 670 subjects and linked those repertoires to cytomegalovirus serostatus. To predict cytomegalovirus infection status, the study combined high-throughput TCR immunosequencing, statistical association of individual TCRs with disease status, and machine learning. In addition to the first cohort of 650 to 800 subjects, a separate validation cohort of 100 to 150 different subjects was used. Every repertoire in the discovery cohort had been generated on one and the same sequencing platform. HLA typing included class I and class II loci at four-digit resolution. Donor age, sex, ethnicity and CMV serostatus were collected together with the repertoire data. Across some 400 genotyped donors of the cohort, an average of roughly 250,000 unique TCR beta nucleotide sequences per donor were sequenced, and roughly 20% of those sequences were non-productive. An early release that covered fewer than 750 HLA-typed donors contained about 300 gigabases of sequencing data and 65 million to 100 million unique TCR sequences. In an earlier analysis of 587 of the donors, high-throughput TCR beta sequencing was used to judge whether each TCR beta V gene segment behaved as functional or pseudogenic. Because of strong linkage in the cohort, roughly five DR-DQ haplotypes were treated as single units for association and clustering. The aim of the study was to test whether cataloging public T cell receptors could identify signatures of past pathogen exposure. A later genetic analysis took genome-wide SNP genotypes for about three fifths of the roughly 700 donors and used that subset as a discovery cohort. The number of donors typed differed by locus, with 629-630 for A, B, C, DRB1 and DQB1, roughly 520 for DQA1, 600 to 610 for DPA1, and approximately 470 for DPB1. To study patterns of TCR occurrence, a later analysis re-analyzed previously published TCR beta repertoires from hundreds of donors and added high-resolution HLA genotyping. The genetic ancestry cluster associated with self-reported Caucasian donors included 65% to 90% of the roughly 380 genotyped donors. The later analysis used no new phenotypic data to find candidate immune exposures, relying instead on TCR beta sequences and their occurrence across donors.

In total, just over 650 healthy bone marrow donors made up the cohort. At the time of sampling, all cohort members were nominally healthy, though unrecorded immune exposures were likely present. The donor was CMV seropositive and was included in the group of 289 seropositive cohort members. A peripheral blood sample was collected from each donor, and TCR beta sequencing was performed on peripheral blood mononuclear cells. Genomic DNA extraction from the blood cell samples was performed with the Qiagen DNeasy Blood Extraction Kit. Overall results and qualifications from the work: In a later analysis, TCR association rates were found to vary across HLA loci, with the most associated TCRs seen for DRB1 alleles and the fewest for HLA-C alleles. A group of highly shared sequence variants was considered likely to be a technical artifact of the sequencing pipeline. In a later analysis, several top co-occurrence clusters were reported to appear linked to parvovirus B19, influenza, CMV and Epstein-Barr virus. A further reported finding was that TCR beta sequences accurately predicted the HLA-A and HLA-B alleles for most subjects in the first cohort. The classifier was reported to diagnose cytomegalovirus status with high specificity and sensitivity in both the original and validation cohorts. Most TCR sequences were seen in very few donors, while some public TCRs were found in many individuals. It was suggested by the authors that the approach could potentially be generalized to other disease states and immunological phenotypes. Presence/absence analyses assumed roughly uniform sequencing depth across donors, an assumption that may not hold. An association between a missense DCLRE1C variant and V-gene and J-gene trimming of TCR beta chains was found in a later genetic analysis and replicated in an independent cohort. In a later genetic analysis, fewer N-insertions in productive TCRs were reported among donors in an Asian-associated ancestry cluster than the 666-donor mean. Approximately 18 rarely observed V segments, including chromosome 9 orphons, were excluded from the earlier analysis of about 610 of the donors because counts were too low. Immune exposure information for the cohort was limited to CMV serostatus. Because HLA typing was unavailable for some donors at each locus, only the typed subset was used in association tests. Linkage disequilibrium might explain the correlated functional status among segregating V segments, but an unknown experimental factor could not be ruled out. The cohort was sequenced for TCR beta chains only, and without alpha or paired-chain data the features that could be detected were limited. In vitro tests confirmed that a few of the cytomegalovirus-associated TCR beta chains recognize cytomegalovirus antigens. In the study, around 150 TCR beta chains were listed as associated with cytomegalovirus. In a later analysis, most CMV-associated TCR beta chains were found to appear HLA-restricted, with HLA associations seemingly driven largely by CMV exposure. Some IMGT-functional V segments, including TRBV6-2 and TRBV6-3, could not be told apart with the 87-base-pair reads, so those segments were excluded. When HLA alleles, especially DR and DQ, strongly co-occurred, TCR associations were difficult to assign to individual alleles. In a later analysis, HLA-associated TCR beta chains showed more clonal expansion and lower generation probabilities than non-associated chains that were equally common. Broadly in line with IMGT annotations, most TCR beta V segments showed up in productive rearrangements about 90% or about 30% of the time in an earlier analysis of roughly 590 of the donors. Specific HLA alleles were associated with 18,000 or so TCR beta sequences at a false discovery rate of 0.05 in a later analysis.

Concerning this clone itself: Its antigen target is currently unknown. No quality values exist for individual bases; no much larger clone is one base distant.

The CDR3 contains 19 residues, cysteine and phenylalanine counted. The only DNA kept is the CDR3, 57 bases in frame from the first base. V is clipped by 5 bases and J by 8 bases, and the sequence between their germline boundaries is 33 bases long. The germline V gene (reference sequence) supplies CDR1 PRHDT and CDR2 FYEKMQ. Library preparation used the immunoSEQ multiplex PCR assay. The multiplex PCR relied on a mix of 60 forward primers for TCR Vbeta segments and 13 reverse primers for TCR Jbeta segments. The CDR3 region of rearranged TCR beta genes was amplified from genomic DNA by a multiplex PCR assay. On the Illumina HiSeq System, the amplified TCR beta libraries were sequenced as 87-base-pair reads. Concerning the study's data processing: A later analysis counted approximately 74 million unique TCR beta chains across the 666 repertoires, and roughly 11 million of these chains were shared by at least two donors. To remove PCR and sequencing errors, raw reads were error-corrected and collapsed into unique sequences using a nearest-neighbor algorithm that merged closely related sequences. CDR3 sequences were aligned to IMGT reference sequences to assign V, D and J gene segments. For a sequence to be retained, at least a six-nucleotide match to both a V gene segment and a J gene segment was required. Rearrangements were classified as productive when the CDR3 lacked stop codons and remained in frame with V and J, and all other rearrangements were classified as non-productive. Following IMGT convention, CDR3 was defined as the stretch from the second conserved V-encoded cysteine up to the conserved J-encoded phenylalanine. Sequences without an unambiguous match to a single V gene segment were excluded from the earlier analysis of several hundred of the donors. In an earlier analysis of around 600 of the donors, V segments were called functional above 56.7% productive rearrangements and were called segregating when the between-donor standard deviation exceeded 5%. A statistical classification framework was built for diagnosing cytomegalovirus status from the catalog of TCR beta chain sequences. V and J gene assignment, in a later analysis, came from comparing TCR nucleotide sequences with IMGT/GENE-DB human TR gene sequences. A later analysis assigned CDR3 sequences and most-parsimonious VDJ recombination scenarios with the TCRdist pipeline. In a later analysis, every TCR beta chain was defined by the combination of its CDR3 amino acid sequence and its V-gene family, and reads without a unique V-gene family were dropped. In a later analysis, 500 to 700 highly shared, low-generation-probability nucleotide sequences were removed to address suspected cross-contamination and a sequencing artifact. For each public chain, a later analysis derived a clonal expansion index from normalized ranks of inferred template counts within each repertoire. In a later analysis, generation probabilities were computed with a VDJ recombination model fitted to out-of-frame rearrangements, and the resulting probabilities were checked against IGoR. A later analysis scored TCR-TCR, TCR-HLA and TCR-CMV co-occurrence with hypergeometric tests, applying a repertoire-size bias correction to TCR pairs. A later analysis estimated false discovery rates by permuting HLA or CMV assignments 20 times. A later analysis grouped co-occurring TCRs with DBSCAN, adding TCRdist sequence similarity when clustering within HLA-allele-positive subsets. Co-occurrence clustering excluded repertoires with fewer than 30,000 or more than 120,000 public chains, plus five with anomalous nucleotide sharing. TCRdb mirrors the immuneACCESS table, restricted to in-frame sequences. Some clones are absent from its copies; in checked studies, under half trace to an unresolved V gene, and the reason for the others is unknown. D and trimming were read from the DNA, whereas the V and J calls and clone size are those reported in that table. For this sample there are about 150,000 clones; 79% appear just once. Of the sample, under 8% falls within the top ten clones.

The receptor chain draws on TRBV13 and TRBJ1-2, and TRBD1 may be the D gene, going by 6 matching bases. The origin of this receptor is a man aged 50 to 60 in good health and CMV-seropositive. What was sequenced was PBMCs. The bases are TGTGCCAGCAGCGCCAACCGACAGGCCGCTAGGGTTCTAGTCAGGGGCTACACCTTC. This sequence encodes CASSANRQAARVLVRGYTF.